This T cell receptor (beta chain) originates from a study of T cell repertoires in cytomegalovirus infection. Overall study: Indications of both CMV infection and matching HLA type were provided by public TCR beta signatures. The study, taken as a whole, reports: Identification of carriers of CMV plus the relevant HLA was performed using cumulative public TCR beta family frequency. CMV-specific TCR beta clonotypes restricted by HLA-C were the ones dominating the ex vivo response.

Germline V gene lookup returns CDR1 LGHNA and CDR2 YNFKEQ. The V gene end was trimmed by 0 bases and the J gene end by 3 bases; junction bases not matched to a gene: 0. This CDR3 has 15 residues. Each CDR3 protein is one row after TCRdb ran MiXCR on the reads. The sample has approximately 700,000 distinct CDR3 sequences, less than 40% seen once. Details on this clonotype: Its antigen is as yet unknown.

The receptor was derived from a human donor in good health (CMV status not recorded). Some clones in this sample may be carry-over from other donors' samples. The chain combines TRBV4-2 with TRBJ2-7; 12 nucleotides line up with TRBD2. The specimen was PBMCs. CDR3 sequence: CASSQETSGGYEQYF. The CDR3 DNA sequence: TGTGCCAGCAGCCAAGAGACTAGCGGGGGCTACGAGCAGTACTTC.